The source of this T cell receptor (beta chain) is a study of cytomegalovirus exposure and HLA in healthy donors. In the study overall: Falling in the Caucasian-associated ancestry cluster were 80% to 85% of under 450 genotyped donors. Regarding the study as a whole: An Asian-associated ancestry cluster reportedly showed fewer N-insertions than the approximately 700-donor mean in a later analysis.

V gave up 1 base and J gave up 6 bases, with 14 bases separating them. The CDR3 has 15 residues. Germline V CDR1 and CDR2: SGHVS, FQNEAQ. In regard to this clone: Its antigen is unidentified.

60 Vbeta and 13 Jbeta primers were used in PCR. This table comes from immunoSEQ multiplex PCR, and its TCRdb copy is limited to in-frame clones, with some not included. The sample includes about 120,000 clones, 77% of them seen just once. This TCR derives from a man aged 35 to 55 in good health and CMV-seropositive. The chain links TRBV7-8 to TRBJ2-3, with a tentative D call TRBD1 (5 bases). Input material: PBMCs. The CDR3 nucleotides are TGTGCCAGCAGCTTAGTTCCAGTCCCAGGGGATACGCAGTATTTT. It codes for CASSLVPVPGDTQYF.